This TCR beta chain was captured in a study of glioma-infiltrating T cells after dendritic cell vaccination. Across the study: Glioblastoma patients came from Phase I and II dendritic cell vaccination trials. Autologous tumor lysate was loaded overnight onto monocyte-derived dendritic cells grown about seven days with IL-4 and GM-CSF.

This CDR3 is 15 amino acids long. V gave up 6 bases and J gave up 3 bases; unmatched junction bases: 11. Germline assignment: CDR1 SGHRS and CDR2 YFSETQ. Time point indicated: after dendritic cell vaccination, including at tumor progression/relapse. Using immunoSEQ multiplex PCR, the repertoire was profiled, and TCRdb retains in-frame clones only, with some absent. The data contain about 65,000 clones, 86% of them seen just once; the ten biggest clones take up around 10%. The material was blood, obtained after dendritic cell vaccination. The rearrangement links TRBV5-1 to TRBJ1-2; TRBD1 agrees at 7 bases. The TCR was taken from a human donor with glioblastoma. CDR3 nucleotide sequence: TGCGCCAGCAACGCCCGGACAGGACTTGACTATGGCTACACCTTC. This encodes CASNARTGLDYGYTF. Looking up the rest from reference TRBV5-1 and TRBJ1-2 gives the full variable domain: KAGVTQTPRYLIKTRGQQVTLSCSPISGHRSVSWYQQTPGQGLQFLFEYFSETQRNKGNFPGRFSGRQFSNSRSEMNVSTLELGDSALYLCASNARTGLDYGYTFGSGTRLTVV.